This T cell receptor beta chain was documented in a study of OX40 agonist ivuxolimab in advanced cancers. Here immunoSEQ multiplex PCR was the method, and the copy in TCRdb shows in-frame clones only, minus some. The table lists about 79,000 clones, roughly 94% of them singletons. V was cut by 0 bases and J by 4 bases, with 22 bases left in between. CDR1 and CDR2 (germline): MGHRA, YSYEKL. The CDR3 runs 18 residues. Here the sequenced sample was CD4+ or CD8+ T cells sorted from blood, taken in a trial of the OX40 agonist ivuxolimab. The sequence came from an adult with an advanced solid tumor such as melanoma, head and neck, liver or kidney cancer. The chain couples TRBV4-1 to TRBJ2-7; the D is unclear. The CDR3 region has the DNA TGCGCCAGCAGCCAAGAAGCCGCCCGTGGCGGCTCTGGGTACGAGCAGTACTTC. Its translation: CASSQEAARGGSGYEQYF.